One sample yielded the 17 T cell receptor beta chains listed below, sequenced in a study of blood T cell repertoires in COVID-19. The data were produced by immunoSEQ multiplex PCR, yet TCRdb's version contains in-frame clones alone and is incomplete. The sample has about 72,000 clones; 90% to 95% are singletons. Sequenced sample: peripheral blood. Receptor source: a human donor in a cohort sampled during active COVID-19.

The rearrangement joins TRBV19 to TRBJ1-4, with a possible D match to TRBD1 (5 bases). The germline V and J ends were trimmed by 8 bases and 5 bases, with 21 bases remaining between them. This CDR3 is 16 amino acids long. Germline V gene sequence: CDR1 LNHDA, CDR2 SQIVND (reference sequence). The CDR3 region has the DNA TGTGCCAGTCGTCCCGTTGGTGGGGCCCGCAATGAAAAACTGTTTTTT. This encodes CASRPVGGARNEKLFF. Full variable domain (rest looked up from reference TRBV19 and TRBJ1-4): DGGITQSPKYLFRKEGQNVTLSCEQNLNHDAMYWYRQDPGQGLRLIYYSQIVNDFQKGDIAEGYSVSREKKESFPLTVTSAQKNPTAFYLCASRPVGGARNEKLFFGSGTQLSVL.

The chain has TRBV11-1 and TRBJ2-7, with 8 nucleotides matching TRBD1. Unmatched junction bases numbered 3, after V lost 6 bases and J lost 2 bases. The CDR3 is 13 amino acids. Per the germline V gene, CDR1 is SGHAT and CDR2 is FQDESV (reference sequence). In DNA, the CDR3 is TGTGCCAGCAGGCTGACAGGGGCCTACGAGCAGTACTTC. Translated: CASRLTGAYEQYF.

The chain joins TRBV5-1 to TRBJ2-7, with D possibly matching TRBD1 (6 bases). In germline, CDR1 is SGHRS, CDR2 YFSETQ. CDR3 size: 16 residues. Trimming shortened V by 4 bases and J by 5 bases, and 22 bases separated the two germline ends. The CDR3 sequence: CASSPFTGQALDEQYF. As DNA, the CDR3 is TGCGCCAGCAGCCCCTTTACAGGGCAGGCACTCGACGAGCAGTACTTC.

This chain uses TRBV7-9 with TRBJ2-1, with no clear D. V lost 3 bases to trimming and J lost 2 bases, with 11 bases between them. The CDR3 contains 15 residues. Germline CDR1 is SEHNR and CDR2 is FQNEAQ (reference sequence). The CDR3 DNA reads TGTGCCAGCAGCTTTGAACTAACTACCTACAATGAGCAGTTCTTC. Translating gives CASSFELTTYNEQFF.

V is TRBV4-3 and J is TRBJ1-4; TRBD1 might be the D (5 bases). Trimming cost V 0 bases and J 6 bases, with 11 bases left between them. The length of the CDR3 is 15 residues. Germline loops: CDR1 LGHNA, CDR2 YSLEER. The CDR3 here is CASSQDPQGDEKLFF. In nucleotides, the CDR3 is TGCGCCAGCAGCCAAGACCCCCAGGGCGATGAAAAACTGTTTTTT.

This clone came up once. The chain joins TRBV5-6 to TRBJ2-5; D may be TRBD1 (5 bases). V lost 3 bases and J lost 3, with 12 bases in between. The CDR3 length is 14 residues. Germline V gene sequence: CDR1 SGHDT, CDR2 YYEEEE. The CDR3 coding sequence is TGTGCCAGCAGCTCCGGTCTAGGGGAAGAGACCCAGTACTTC. Translating it yields CASSSGLGEETQYF. The full variable domain, completed using reference TRBV5-6 and TRBJ2-5, is DAGVTQSPTHLIKTRGQQVTLRCSPKSGHDTVSWYQQALGQGPQFIFQYYEEEERQRGNFPDRFSGHQFPNYSSELNVNALLLGDSALYLCASSSGLGEETQYFGPGTRLLVL.

The gene calls are TRBV18 and TRBJ2-5; D not resolved. This CDR3 contains 13 residues. V lost 1 base, J lost 5 bases, and 8 bases lay in between. Germline CDR1 reads KGHSH; CDR2 reads LQKENI. The CDR3 here is CASSPLRTETQYF. In nucleotides, the CDR3 is TGTGCCAGCTCACCACTTAGAACGGAGACCCAGTACTTC.

The CDR3 sequence: CASSLRTGGTGELFF. CDR3 in DNA: TGTGCCAGCAGTTTAAGGACAGGGGGCACCGGGGAGCTGTTTTTT. The chain carries TRBV28 and TRBJ2-2; 10 bases are shared with TRBD1. Germline V gene sequence: CDR1 MDHEN, CDR2 SYDVKM. This CDR3 comprises 15 residues. The junction had 1 base not matched to a gene; V was cut back by 2 bases and J by 4 bases.

J is TRBJ2-7 and V is TRBV12-3 or TRBV12-4; D unresolved. Trimming took 4 bases from V and 0 from J, leaving 4 bases between them. The CDR3 has 12 residues. CDR3: CASSYSSYEQYF. As DNA, the CDR3 is TGTGCCAGCAGTTACAGCTCCTACGAGCAGTACTTC.

This clone occurred a few times. V and J are TRBV29-1 and TRBJ1-2; 9 nucleotides agree with TRBD1. The ends lost 7 bases at V and 6 bases at J; junction bases unmatched: 6. Germline CDR1 is SQVTM and CDR2 is ANQGSEA. The CDR3 sequence is 12 residues long. The CDR3 loop reads CSARTGDNGYTF. Here the CDR3 DNA reads TGCAGCGCCCGGACAGGGGATAATGGCTACACCTTC.

The chain joins TRBV27 to TRBJ1-1, with 8 bases fitting TRBD1. The germline V gene encodes CDR1 MNHEY and CDR2 SMNVEV (reference sequence). The J segment lost 5 bases and the V segment lost 3 bases, leaving 5 bases of the junction unmatched. This CDR3 is 14 amino acids long. CDR3 loop: CASSFQGARTEAFF. The CDR3, as DNA: TGTGCCAGCAGTTTCCAGGGGGCGCGTACTGAAGCTTTCTTT.

V usage is TRBV11-3 and J usage is TRBJ2-7; D is perhaps TRBD2 (5 bases). Trimming removed 5 bases at V and 7 bases at J, with 15 bases between. CDR3 length: 13 amino acids. The germline CDR1 and CDR2 sequences are SGHNT and YENEEA. The CDR3 DNA reads as TGTGCCAGCAGCCGAGTCGAGGGCGGGGAGCAGTACTTC. This sequence encodes CASSRVEGGEQYF.

This chain connects TRBV7-2 to TRBJ2-4; 7 positions match TRBD1. The trim removed 0 bases at V and 1 base at J, leaving 3 bases unmatched. This CDR3 is 16 amino acids long. Germline assignment: CDR1 SGHTA and CDR2 FQGNSA. This CDR3 reads CASSLARGFAKNIQYF. The CDR3 nucleotides read TGTGCCAGCAGCTTAGCCAGGGGGTTTGCCAAAAACATTCAGTACTTC.

This sequence joins TRBV4-3 and TRBJ1-6; 7 nucleotides match TRBD1. The ends lost 2 bases at V and 7 bases at J; junction bases unmatched: 5. The CDR3 has 15 residues. Per germline, CDR1 LGHNA and CDR2 YSLEER. CDR3 in amino acids: CASSQRDRQNSPLHF. CDR3 sequence (DNA): TGCGCCAGCAGCCAACGGGACAGACAGAATTCACCCCTCCACTTT.

J is TRBJ2-7 and V is TRBV5-8; D is possibly TRBD1 (6 bases). CDR1 and CDR2 (germline): SGHTS, YDEGEE. The CDR3 runs to 15 residues. The ends were cut back, 4 bases at V and 2 bases at J, with 16 bases in the middle. The CDR3 region is CASSRTPAGAYEQYF. CDR3 nucleotides: TGTGCCAGCAGCCGAACTCCGGCAGGGGCCTACGAGCAGTACTTC.

With regard to this clone: Mismatch with germline at one junction end may stem from a read error. The chain is built from TRBV7-7 and TRBJ2-1; 7 nucleotides line up with TRBD2. This CDR3 is built from 17 residues. CDR1 is SSHAT, CDR2 FNYEAQ, per germline (reference sequence). DNA of the CDR3: TGTGCTAGCAGCTCCGGGACTACTTTGAGCTCCTACAATGAGCAGTTCTTC. Amino acids: CASSSGTTLSSYNEQFF.

This clone showed up just once. The chain recombines TRBV5-1 with TRBJ2-5, with TRBD2 as a possible D gene (6 bases). There are 14 residues in the CDR3. V was shortened by 2 bases and J by 4 bases, with 12 bases between the two germline ends. CDR1 and CDR2 (germline): SGHRS, YFSETQ. CDR3 bases: TGCGCCAGCAGCTTTGGCGGGGAGCTAGAGACCCAGTACTTC. This translates into CASSFGGELETQYF.